The sequence of this TCR beta chain was determined in a study of blood T cells in healthy people across ages (dated by TCRdb to the mid-2010s). Study-level background: In model experiments, template switching captured about one uniquely barcoded TCR beta cDNA molecule for every two T cells. To track age-related changes in TCR beta repertoire diversity, the study relied on deep sequencing normalized with unique cDNA molecular identifiers. Four age groups were formed from the donors: young (average about 16 years), middle-aged (roughly 38), aged (roughly 56) and long-lived (around 82). To avoid experimental bias, donors of different ages were spread randomly across the sequencing lanes. Two additional independent replicas of 1 million unique cDNA reads from the same blood draw were analyzed for two donors (one aged 18 to 30 and one aged 80 or older). General conclusions and limits of the study: Bulk unsorted PBMC profiling prevented conclusive comparison of naive and antigen-experienced compartments. The long-lived group showed more naive CD4+ T cells, fewer expanded clones and increased TCR diversity than the aged group, suggesting age selection. Donor CMV infection status was unknown, potentially confounding age-related changes in expanded clonotypes. Estimates of total diversity from one million sequenced T cells were regarded as lower bounds and underestimates. Observed TCR beta diversity per million T cells fell roughly linearly with age, and a significant reduction was already apparent by age roughly 40. The percentage of naive T cells measured by flow cytometry correlated strongly with observed TCR beta diversity.

Donors were around 37 systemically healthy Caucasian individuals from Russia aged roughly 6 to 95 years. Ten milliliters of peripheral blood were drawn from each donor into EDTA-treated Vacutainer tubes. Ficoll-Paque density-gradient centrifugation was used to isolate PBMCs, with at least 7 million per sample. Total RNA was extracted from PBMCs with Trizol reagent, with at least 6 micrograms obtained per sample. The percentages of naive CD45RAhigh/CD27high T cells were determined by flow cytometry on a PBMC aliquot from every donor. In this sample, this clonotype turned up a few times. Its binding antigen is unknown. No per-base quality is available; no much larger clone lies one base away. The library came from 5' RACE. The data were produced on an Illumina HiSeq 2500. A second PCR of roughly 6 to 11 cycles was performed with a sample-barcoded 5' primer and a J-beta primer mix. A template-switch 5' adaptor carrying 12 random nucleotides introduced a unique molecular identifier onto each TCR beta cDNA molecule. Each sample yielded at least 2.5 million CDR3-containing paired-end reads. All of the RNA was converted into first-strand cDNA using the Mint cDNA synthesis kit, with a TRBC-specific oligonucleotide serving as the primer. Following uracil-DNA glycosylase treatment, all cDNA underwent a first 18-cycle PCR with the universal primers M1SS and BC2_uni_R. As for the original processing: Normalization of each sample was performed by random selection of 1 million high-quality reads, each carrying a distinct molecular identifier. Reads sharing molecular identifiers were discarded rather than binned into consensus sequences. MiTCR, run with a Q25 quality threshold and the strictest error-elimination algorithm, handled CDR3 identification, clonotype clustering and error correction. A nonparametric unseen species model with Euler transformation was used to estimate a lower bound on total TCR beta diversity. The public reads were quality trimmed at Q25 with fastp and then assembled into clones with MiXCR by TCRdb, keeping productive beta chains. Rows with one shared CDR3 protein collapse into an entry with the most common genes and DNA. The V and J calls follow TCRdb's processing rather than the paper's. Across this sample there are around 1,100,000 distinct CDR3 sequences, with less than 45% seen only once. Clones ranked in the top ten supply roughly 13% of the sample.

The CDR3 measures 17 amino acids from cysteine to phenylalanine. Of all the DNA, just the CDR3 is kept, 51 bases in frame from base 1. The germline V gene provides CDR1 LGHNA and CDR2 YNFKEQ. The germline V end is reduced by 3 bases and the J end by 5 bases; junction bases left unmatched: 10. The chain couples TRBV4-2 to TRBJ2-2, and TRBD1 aligns with 9 junction nucleotides. The receptor comes from a man aged 18 to 29 in good health. The specimen was blood. The DNA sequence follows: TGTGCCAGCAGCCAGTACGACAGGGGGGAAGGAACCGGGGAGCTGTTTTTT. Its product reads: CASSQYDRGEGTGELFF.